The 18 T cell receptor beta chains below all came from one sample that was sequenced in a study of T cells in Graves' hyperthyroidism and ophthalmopathy. There were TCR beta CDR3 regions amplified from RNA transcripts. Primed by the HTBI set, a first-round RT-PCR was run on the TCR CDR3. TCRdb reprocessed the multiplex PCR reads with MiXCR, giving one entry per CDR3 protein. The data hold more than 500,000 distinct CDR3 sequences, with about 16% observed a single time. The sample taken for sequencing was blood. The source of these receptors is a woman in her twenties or thirties with Graves' ophthalmopathy.

This clonotype was observed a few times. The chain has TRBV6-9 and TRBJ1-3, with D uncertain. CDR1 and CDR2 from the germline V gene are MNHGY and SVAAGI. Trimming stripped 5 bases from V and 4 bases from J, with 15 bases between. The CDR3 loop spans 15 amino acids. CDR3 residues: CASSITGSAGNTIYF. In DNA, the CDR3 is TGTGCCAGCAGTATTACGGGGTCGGCGGGAAACACCATATATTTT.

This clonotype appeared many times. V gene TRBV5-6 combines with J gene TRBJ1-1; weak D call: TRBD1 (5 bases). The CDR3 runs to 16 residues. V was clipped by 0 bases and J by 1 base, with 13 bases between them. Looked up from germline, CDR1 is SGHDT and CDR2 is YYEEEE. CDR3: CASSLVEGRRNTEAFF. The CDR3 DNA reads TGTGCCAGCAGCTTGGTAGAGGGGCGGAGGAACACTGAAGCTTTCTTT.

This clonotype was counted between two and nine times. The J gene is TRBJ1-4, the V gene TRBV12-3 or TRBV12-4; 8 bases line up with TRBD1. The CDR3 runs 14 residues. Trimming took 5 bases from V and 8 from J; bases not matched to a gene: 7. The CDR3 protein is CASSARGRGEKLFF. The CDR3 DNA reads TGTGCCAGCAGTGCCAGGGGGCGAGGGGAAAAACTGTTTTTT.

This clonotype was recorded many times. The chain carries TRBV7-9 and TRBJ2-7; D remains unclear. The CDR3 runs to 14 residues. Germline CDR1 is SEHNR and CDR2 is FQNEAQ (reference sequence). The V and J ends lost 1 base and 0 bases respectively, with 7 bases between them. The CDR3 loop reads CASSLVLGSYEQYF. CDR3 in DNA: TGTGCCAGCAGCTTAGTTCTCGGCTCCTACGAGCAGTACTTC.

The chain combines TRBV20-1 with TRBJ1-6; TRBD1 matches at 7 bases. V was clipped by 0 bases and J by 7 bases; unmatched bases: 6. Germline CDR1 reads DFQATT; CDR2 reads SNEGSKA (reference sequence). The CDR3 contains 15 residues. CDR3 sequence (DNA): TGCAGTGCTAGAGATGAAGGGGGCGGGAATTCACCCCTCCACTTT. Amino acid sequence: CSARDEGGGNSPLHF.

This clonotype was counted at least ten times. V is TRBV7-9 and J is TRBJ1-4, with D possibly matching TRBD1 (6 bases). Germline loops: CDR1 SEHNR, CDR2 FQNEAQ (reference sequence). This CDR3 is 15 amino acids long. V dropped 5 bases and J dropped 7 bases, with 17 bases sitting between them. CDR3 bases: TGTGCCAGCAGCCAAAGGACAGTCGGGGGTGAAAAACTGTTTTTT. Translating gives CASSQRTVGGEKLFF. The full variable domain, with the rest looked up from reference TRBV7-9 and TRBJ1-4, is DTGVSQNPRHKITKRGQNVTFRCDPISEHNRLYWYRQTLGQGPEFLTYFQNEAQLEKSRLLSDRFSAERPKGSFSTLEIQRTEQGDSAMYLCASSQRTVGGEKLFFGSGTQLSVL.

The table lists this clonotype with a few counts. The rearrangement joins TRBV2 to TRBJ2-5; D ambiguous. This CDR3 contains 14 residues. Trimming pared 5 bases from V and 1 base from J, leaving 11 bases between. The germline CDR1 and CDR2 sequences are SNHLY and FYNNEI. CDR3 sequence (DNA): TGTGCCAGCAGTTTTGAGTGGGGCCAAGAGACCCAGTACTTC. Protein: CASSFEWGQETQYF.

This clonotype turned up a few times. This rearrangement joins TRBV20-1 to TRBJ2-3, with a tentative D call TRBD2 (6 bases). CDR1 and CDR2 from the germline V gene are DFQATT and SNEGSKA (reference sequence). Trimming removed 5 bases from V and 3 bases from J, with 12 bases in between. The CDR3 spans 13 residues. The CDR3 is CSAGRKRTDTQYF. For the CDR3, the DNA is TGCAGTGCTGGGAGGAAGCGGACAGATACGCAGTATTTT.

The V gene is TRBV6-1, the J gene TRBJ2-3; no reliable D call. The CDR3 has 16 amino acids. The germline V and J ends were trimmed by 6 bases and 7 bases, with 23 bases remaining between them. The germline V gene encodes CDR1 MNHNS and CDR2 SASEGT. The CDR3 coding sequence is TGTGCCAGCAGGCGACCGTATACACGGCTGGTTAATACGCAGTATTTT. Residues: CASRRPYTRLVNTQYF.

The V call is TRBV7-9, the J call TRBJ2-5; D might be TRBD2 (6 bases). This CDR3 is 14 amino acids long. V was pared by 4 bases and J by 12 bases, with 21 bases between. Germline CDR1 is SEHNR and CDR2 is FQNEAQ (reference sequence). The CDR3 protein is CASSSTNGGFTEYF. CDR3 DNA: TGTGCCAGCAGCTCCACCAACGGGGGTTTCACGGAGTACTTC.

This clonotype was recorded many times. V usage is TRBV28 and J usage is TRBJ1-3; D gene unclear. V was cut by 7 bases and J by 0 bases, with 10 bases left in between. The CDR3 has 14 amino acids. Germline-derived CDR1 and CDR2 are MDHEN and SYDVKM. The CDR3, as DNA: TGTGCCAGCATGCCTCGGGTCTCTGGAAACACCATATATTTT. Amino acid sequence: CASMPRVSGNTIYF.

The rearrangement joins TRBV15 to TRBJ2-2; 8 nucleotides match TRBD1. Looked up from germline, CDR1 is LNHNV and CDR2 is YYDKDF (reference sequence). The CDR3 length is 20 residues. V was pared by 1 base and J by 8 bases, with 21 bases of the junction left unmatched. This chain's CDR3 is CATSRAPGQAPSLTLGELFF. In DNA form, the CDR3 reads TGTGCCACCAGCAGAGCTCCGGGACAGGCCCCAAGCCTGACCTTGGGGGAGCTGTTTTTT. Full variable domain (remainder filled in from reference TRBV15 and TRBJ2-2): DAMVIQNPRYQVTQFGKPVTLSCSQTLNHNVMYWYQQKSSQAPKLLFHYYDKDFNNEADTPDNFQSRRPNTSFCFLDIRSPGLGDTAMYLCATSRAPGQAPSLTLGELFFGEGSRLTVL.

This clonotype was picked up many times. Relative to the germline gene, one junction end is altered; a read error may explain this. This sequence joins TRBV5-1 and TRBJ1-1; no reliable D call. The CDR3 totals 13 residues. CDR1 is SGHRS and CDR2 is YFSETQ in the germline V gene. This CDR3 is CASSSGQGTEAFF. CDR3 nucleotides: TGTGCCAGCAGTTCAGGTCAAGGCACTGAAGCTTTCTTT. Based on the CDR3 plus reference TRBV5-1 and TRBJ1-1, the full variable domain is KAGVTQTPRYLIKTRGQQVTLSCSPISGHRSVSWYQQTPGQGLQFLFEYFSETQRNKGNFPGRFSGRQFSNSRSEMNVSTLELGDSALYLCASSSGQGTEAFFGQGTRLTVV.

This clonotype was observed many times. This sequence joins TRBV5-6 and TRBJ2-5, with a weak D call TRBD1 (6 bases). This CDR3 region has 14 residues. CDR1 SGHDT and CDR2 YYEEEE come from the germline V gene. V dropped 4 bases and J dropped 5 bases, with 15 bases sitting between them. CDR3 nucleotides: TGTGCCAGCAGCACGTGGACAGTTAGGGAGACCCAGTACTTC. Translating it yields CASSTWTVRETQYF.

This chain joins TRBV19 and TRBJ2-7; 11 nucleotides match TRBD2. The length of the CDR3 is 16 residues. V lost 6 bases and J lost 0; bases outside the gene matches: 7. CDR1 LNHDA and CDR2 SQIVND come from the germline V gene (reference sequence). The CDR3, as DNA: TGTGCCAGTAGCCCTATAGCGGGAGGGCCCTCCTACGAGCAGTACTTC. Its protein product is CASSPIAGGPSYEQYF.

This clonotype was observed a handful of times. The V call is TRBV6-2 or TRBV6-3, the J call TRBJ2-7; no reliable D call. The germline CDR1 and CDR2 sequences are MNHEY and SVGEGT. The CDR3 has 14 amino acids. Trimming shortened V by 0 bases and J by 3 bases, and 9 bases separated the two germline ends. This CDR3 is CASSYSNINYEQYF. The CDR3, as DNA: TGTGCCAGCAGTTACTCGAACATCAACTACGAGCAGTACTTC.

V and J are TRBV5-8 and TRBJ1-4; a possible D gene is TRBD1 (6 bases). V dropped 4 bases and J dropped 4 bases, with 14 bases sitting between them. The CDR3 contains 15 residues. Germline loops: CDR1 SGHTS, CDR2 YDEGEE. DNA of the CDR3: TGTGCCAGCAGCGGCCGACAGGCCCGTAATGAAAAACTGTTTTTT. Protein sequence: CASSGRQARNEKLFF.

This clonotype occurred many times. This chain links TRBV3-1 with TRBJ2-3, with unresolved D. Trimming took off 1 base at V and 0 bases at J, with 17 bases between the two ends. CDR1 and CDR2 from the germline V gene are LGHDT and YNNKEL (reference sequence). CDR3 length: 18 residues. CDR3 coding DNA: TGTGCCAGCAGCCAAGCTCCGGTACCCGGAGCTAGCACAGATACGCAGTATTTT. Translation gives CASSQAPVPGASTDTQYF.